Each of the 29 T cell receptor beta chains below was sequenced from the same sample in a study of blood T cells in healthy people across ages. The use of a sample-barcoded 5' primer and a J-beta primer mix characterized a second PCR of roughly 7 to 12 cycles. MiXCR, applied by TCRdb to the 5' RACE reads, yields one record per CDR3 protein. Here the sample spans fewer than 700,000 distinct CDR3 sequences, under 55% being singletons. Sequencing used blood. Receptors originate from a man older than 75 in good health.

The chain joins TRBV12-3 or TRBV12-4 to TRBJ2-7; no definite D call. V lost 5 bases to trimming and J lost 4 bases, with 12 bases between them. The CDR3 runs to 13 residues. The chain's CDR3 is CASSVLTLYEQYF. In DNA, the CDR3 is TGTGCCAGCAGTGTACTAACCCTGTACGAGCAGTACTTC.

The chain joins TRBV4-3 to TRBJ2-3; 7 bases fit TRBD2. Germline-derived CDR1 and CDR2 are LGHNA and YSLEER. The ends lost 4 bases at V and 4 bases at J; junction bases unmatched: 5. There are 14 residues in the CDR3. The CDR3 sequence: CASSPAGAADTQYF. The CDR3 DNA sequence: TGCGCCAGCAGCCCGGCGGGAGCGGCAGATACGCAGTATTTT.

J is TRBJ2-1 and V is TRBV7-7, with unresolved D. Germline CDR1 and CDR2: SSHAT and FNYEAQ (reference sequence). The CDR3 runs to 16 residues. Trimming took off 5 bases at V and 0 bases at J, with 14 bases between the two ends. The CDR3 DNA is TGTGCCAGCAGCCCCGCAGCCCTGAGCTCCTACAATGAGCAGTTCTTC. Protein sequence: CASSPAALSSYNEQFF.

This clonotype was seen a handful of times. The chain employs TRBV5-1 and TRBJ1-2; 12 bases are shared with TRBD1. The CDR3 covers 14 residues. V gave up 4 bases and J gave up 7 bases; unmatched junction bases: 5. From germline, CDR1 is SGHRS and CDR2 YFSETQ. Here the CDR3 reads CASSVGQGASGYTF. Written as DNA, the CDR3 is TGCGCCAGCAGCGTGGGACAGGGGGCGAGTGGCTACACCTTC.

In its sample, this clonotype was seen many times. The chain has TRBV6-6 and TRBJ1-5, with 9 bases matching TRBD1. Per germline, CDR1 MNHNY and CDR2 SVGAGI (reference sequence). V lost 4 bases to trimming and J lost 4 bases; unmatched junction nucleotides: 8. The CDR3 runs to 16 residues. The CDR3 DNA reads as TGTGCCAGCAGTTCTCCGGACAGGGGATCTAATCAGCCCCAGCATTTT. Its protein is CASSSPDRGSNQPQHF.

A word on this clonotype: The junction differs from germline at one of its ends, possibly a read error. The chain uses TRBV20-1 and TRBJ1-1; D is possibly TRBD1 (6 bases). Germline V gene sequence: CDR1 DFQATT, CDR2 SNEGSKA (reference sequence). This CDR3 comprises 15 residues. CDR3 in DNA: TGCAGTGCTAGGGGGGCTGCAAGAGGGAACACTGAGGCTTTCTTT. Its translation: CSARGAARGNTEAFF.

This chain's CDR3 is CASSLAGQGLNSPLHF. The DNA of the CDR3 is TGTGCCAGCAGTTTAGCCGGACAGGGCCTTAATTCACCCCTCCACTTT. This sequence joins TRBV28 and TRBJ1-6, with 8 nucleotides matching TRBD1. The CDR3 is 16 residues long. V gave up 2 bases and J gave up 6 bases; unmatched junction bases: 6. The germline V gene encodes CDR1 MDHEN and CDR2 SYDVKM.

This clonotype appeared many times. The V gene is TRBV29-1, the J gene TRBJ2-1, with 14 bases aligning to TRBD2. Germline loops: CDR1 SQVTM, CDR2 ANQGSEA. The CDR3 consists of 12 residues. CDR3 bases: TGCACAGGGACTAGCGGGAGTGATGAGCAGTTCTTC. Residues: CTGTSGSDEQFF.

This clonotype was picked up a small number of times. This chain joins TRBV20-1 and TRBJ2-1, with 7 nucleotides matching TRBD1. From germline, CDR1 is DFQATT and CDR2 SNEGSKA (reference sequence). V lost 5 bases to trimming and J lost 6 bases; unmatched junction nucleotides: 10. The CDR3 length is 14 residues. CDR3 sequence: CSAAQGDRVNEQFF. CDR3 sequence (DNA): TGCAGTGCTGCCCAGGGGGATAGGGTCAATGAGCAGTTCTTC.

The chain is built from TRBV6-6 and TRBJ1-1; D is possibly TRBD1 (5 bases). Deletions cut 0 bases from V and 4 bases from J, with 12 bases between. There are 15 residues in the CDR3. Germline V gene lookup returns CDR1 MNHNY and CDR2 SVGAGI (reference sequence). Here the CDR3 DNA reads TGTGCCAGCAGTTACTCGACCCAGGGTGGCACTGAAGCTTTCTTT. Protein: CASSYSTQGGTEAFF.

The CDR3 here is CATGEASLQETQYF. The CDR3 nucleotides are TGTGCCACCGGGGAGGCGAGCCTCCAAGAGACCCAGTACTTC. The chain has TRBV24-1 and TRBJ2-5, with D tentatively TRBD2 (6 bases). This CDR3 comprises 14 residues. The germline V and J ends were trimmed by 9 bases and 1 base, with 14 bases remaining between them. Germline CDR1 reads KGHDR; CDR2 reads SFDVKD.

This clonotype was observed a few times. The chain has TRBV10-3 and TRBJ1-1, with a weak D call TRBD1 (5 bases). The CDR3 sequence is 15 residues long. Trimming shortened V by 10 bases and J by 0 bases, and 18 bases separated the two germline ends. Germline assignment: CDR1 ENHRY and CDR2 SYGVKD. The DNA of the CDR3 is TGTGCCACCGCCATTGGGGCGACCATGAACACTGAAGCTTTCTTT. This translates into CATAIGATMNTEAFF.

This clonotype was seen a handful of times. The V gene is TRBV6-2 or TRBV6-3, the J gene TRBJ2-5; D is possibly TRBD2 (5 bases). The CDR3 covers 15 residues. V lost 8 bases, J lost 5 bases, and 21 bases lay in between. CDR1 and CDR2 (germline): MNHEY, SVGEGT. DNA of the CDR3: TGTGCCAGCGCCCGCGGGTCGTTGGCATGGGAGACCCAGTACTTC. This sequence encodes CASARGSLAWETQYF.

CDR3 nucleotide sequence: TGTGCCAGCAGCTTAGCCGGGACAGTCAATGAGCAGTTCTTC. This sequence encodes CASSLAGTVNEQFF. This sequence joins TRBV7-9 and TRBJ2-1; TRBD1 aligns across 7 bases. This CDR3 comprises 14 residues. V dropped 0 bases and J dropped 6; count of bases not matched to a gene: 2. In germline, CDR1 is SEHNR, CDR2 FQNEAQ (reference sequence).

The chain couples TRBV7-2 to TRBJ2-3; D may correspond to TRBD1 or TRBD2 (5 bases each). Trimming took 5 bases from V and 7 from J, leaving 16 bases between them. The CDR3 covers 14 residues. Germline CDR1 reads SGHTA; CDR2 reads FQGNSA. CDR3 nucleotides: TGTGCCAGCAGCCCGGTTGGTGGGGACCATACGCAGTATTTT. This gives the protein CASSPVGGDHTQYF.

This clonotype has ten or more counts. This chain joins TRBV6-5 and TRBJ2-4; 10 nucleotides line up with TRBD1. This CDR3 spans 20 amino acids. V shed 2 bases, J shed 4 bases, and the junction held 17 bases outside the gene matches. Germline V gene data show CDR1 as MNHEY and CDR2 as SVGAGI. The CDR3 protein is CASSYPYPGQGLWTKNIQYF. Here the CDR3 DNA reads TGTGCCAGCAGTTACCCCTACCCGGGACAGGGGCTTTGGACAAAAAACATTCAGTACTTC.

The chain joins TRBV20-1 to TRBJ1-4, with D maybe TRBD1 (6 bases). Per the germline V gene, CDR1 is DFQATT and CDR2 is SNEGSKA (reference sequence). The CDR3 totals 17 residues. V was shortened by 1 base and J by 0 bases, with 15 bases between the two germline ends. This CDR3 reads CSARAGGGYSTNEKLFF. The DNA of the CDR3 is TGCAGTGCTAGAGCCGGGGGCGGGTACTCAACTAATGAAAAACTGTTTTTT.

The V call is TRBV7-9, the J call TRBJ2-5, with a tentative D call TRBD1 (5 bases). This CDR3 spans 14 amino acids. V was pared by 5 bases and J by 3 bases, with 13 bases between. Germline CDR1 and CDR2: SEHNR and FQNEAQ (reference sequence). The chain's CDR3 is CASSTHRLEETQYF. Written as DNA, the CDR3 is TGTGCCAGCAGCACTCACAGGTTAGAAGAGACCCAGTACTTC.

This clonotype turned up a few times. The chain carries TRBV6-2 or TRBV6-3 and TRBJ2-7, with 15 bases aligning to TRBD2. CDR1 and CDR2 (germline): MNHEY, SVGEGT. The CDR3 covers 17 residues. The trim removed 4 bases at V and 3 bases at J, leaving 7 bases unmatched. In DNA, the CDR3 is TGTGCCAGCAGTTCGGGACTAGCGGGAGGCCAGATCTACGAGCAGTACTTC. It specifies CASSSGLAGGQIYEQYF.

Only a few counts were recorded for this clonotype. The V call is TRBV11-1, the J call TRBJ2-2; D may be TRBD2 (6 bases). The V end lost 0 bases, the J end lost 5 bases, and 7 bases lay between the germline ends. Germline lookup yields CDR1 SGHAT and CDR2 FQDESV (reference sequence). The CDR3 extends over 14 amino acids. The CDR3 is CASSLARGTGELFF. CDR3 sequence (DNA): TGTGCCAGCAGCTTAGCCCGGGGGACCGGGGAGCTGTTTTTT.

This clonotype showed up just a few times. Here the CDR3 DNA reads TGTGCCAGCAGTGAATCTGACGGGGGTAAAAGCTCACCCCTCCACTTT. Protein sequence: CASSESDGGKSSPLHF. V gene TRBV25-1 combines with J gene TRBJ1-6; D may be TRBD1 (5 bases). Looked up from germline, CDR1 is MGHDK and CDR2 is SYGVNS. Trimming cost V 1 base and J 10 bases, with 17 bases left between them. The CDR3 loop spans 16 amino acids. The whole variable domain, filled in from reference TRBV25-1 and TRBJ1-6, reads EADIYQTPRYLVIGTGKKITLECSQTMGHDKMYWYQQDPGMELHLIHYSYGVNSTEKGDLSSESTVSRIRTEHFPLTLESARPSHTSQYLCASSESDGGKSSPLHFGNGTRLTVT.

This clonotype was seen a few times. This chain uses TRBV20-1 with TRBJ2-1; TRBD2 matches at 10 bases. CDR1 and CDR2 (germline): DFQATT, SNEGSKA (reference sequence). V dropped 2 bases and J dropped 3; count of bases not matched to a gene: 7. This CDR3 region has 16 residues. The CDR3 reads CSARRTSGIYYNEQFF. CDR3 DNA sequence: TGCAGTGCTAGACGCACTAGCGGGATCTACTACAATGAGCAGTTCTTC.

The table lists this clonotype with a few counts. V usage is TRBV10-3 and J usage is TRBJ2-5, with 7 positions matching TRBD2. The J call may not be correct, given that the DNA end is closer to TRBJ2-7. The CDR3 extends over 13 amino acids. Germline values: CDR1 ENHRY, CDR2 SYGVKD. As DNA, the CDR3 is TGTGCCATCAATGGGGGGGAAAAGAACGAGCAGTACTTC. This gives the protein CAINGGEKNEQYF.

The chain is built from TRBV5-1 and TRBJ2-7; TRBD2 is a possible D gene (7 bases). V gave up 3 bases and J gave up 4 bases, with 17 bases separating them. CDR1 is SGHRS, CDR2 YFSETQ, per germline. This CDR3 has 15 residues. CDR3 loop: CASSSGGGATYEQYF. Here the CDR3 DNA reads TGCGCCAGCAGCTCCGGTGGGGGGGCGACGTACGAGCAGTACTTC.

The V gene is TRBV28, the J gene TRBJ2-5; TRBD2 agrees at 10 bases. CDR3 length: 16 amino acids. Germline V gene sequence: CDR1 MDHEN, CDR2 SYDVKM. The V segment lost 1 base and the J segment 3 bases; nucleotides outside the gene matches: 5. The CDR3 here is CASSLFLLAGEETQYF. The CDR3, as DNA: TGTGCCAGCAGTTTATTTCTGCTAGCGGGAGAAGAGACCCAGTACTTC. Full variable domain (rest looked up from reference TRBV28 and TRBJ2-5): DVKVTQSSRYLVKRTGEKVFLECVQDMDHENMFWYRQDPGLGLRLIYFSYDVKMKEKGDIPEGYSVSREKKERFSLILESASTNQTSMYLCASSLFLLAGEETQYFGPGTRLLVL.

The sample holds many counts of this clonotype. The J gene is TRBJ2-1, the V gene TRBV24-1, with 9 nucleotides matching TRBD2. Trimming at V came to 7 bases and at J to 8 bases, leaving 8 bases not matched to a gene. The CDR3 consists of 14 residues. The germline CDR1 and CDR2 sequences are KGHDR and SFDVKD. CDR3 nucleotides: TGTGCCACCAGGGAGCGGGAGGCCTCGGATGAGCAGTTCTTC. Translation: CATREREASDEQFF.

With regard to this clonotype: Without the conserved terminal phenylalanine or tryptophan, this CDR3 likely stems from a read error. The V gene is TRBV27, the J gene TRBJ2-1; 12 bases are a match to TRBD2. J gave up 3 bases and V 4 bases, and 7 bases lay outside the gene matches. Germline CDR1 reads MNHEY; CDR2 reads SMNVEV (reference sequence). This CDR3 has 17 residues. The CDR3 bases are TGTGCCAGCAGTTGGCGAGTGACTAGCGGGAGCTACAATGAGCAGTTCTTA. Translated: CASSWRVTSGSYNEQFL.

Turning to this clonotype: The junction does not match germline at one end; this may be a read error. The rearrangement joins TRBV6-5 to TRBJ1-1, with D hard to call. CDR3 size: 13 residues. Germline CDR1 is MNHEY and CDR2 is SVGAGI. CDR3 protein: CAGGFEDYTGAFF. The CDR3 DNA reads TGTGCCGGCGGATTCGAAGATTACACTGGAGCTTTCTTT.

This clonotype occurred a few times. The V gene is TRBV29-1, the J gene TRBJ1-4, with a tentative D call TRBD1 (5 bases). Between the trimmed V and J ends, which lost 4 bases and 0 bases, there was a span of 9 bases. Germline V gene lookup returns CDR1 SQVTM and CDR2 ANQGSEA. The CDR3 consists of 14 residues. CDR3 in amino acids: CSVVQGATNEKLFF. DNA of the CDR3: TGCAGCGTTGTCCAGGGCGCAACTAATGAAAAACTGTTTTTT.